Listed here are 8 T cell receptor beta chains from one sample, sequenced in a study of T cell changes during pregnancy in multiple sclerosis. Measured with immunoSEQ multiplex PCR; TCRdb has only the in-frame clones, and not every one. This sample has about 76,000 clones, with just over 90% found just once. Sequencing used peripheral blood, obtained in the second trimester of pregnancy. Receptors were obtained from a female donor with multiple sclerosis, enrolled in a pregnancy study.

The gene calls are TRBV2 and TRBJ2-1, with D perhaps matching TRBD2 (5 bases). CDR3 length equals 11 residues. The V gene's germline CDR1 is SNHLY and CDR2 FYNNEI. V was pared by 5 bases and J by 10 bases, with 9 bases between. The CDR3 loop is CASSPEGEQFF. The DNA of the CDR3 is TGTGCCAGCAGTCCAGAGGGAGAGCAGTTCTTC.

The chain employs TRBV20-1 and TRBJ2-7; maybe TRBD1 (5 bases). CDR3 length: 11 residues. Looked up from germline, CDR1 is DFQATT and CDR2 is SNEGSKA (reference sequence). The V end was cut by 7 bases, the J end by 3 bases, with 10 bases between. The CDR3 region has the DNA TGCAGTGTCCAGGGTAGCTACGAGCAGTACTTC. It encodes CSVQGSYEQYF.

CDR3 sequence: CAWSGQLSGNTIYF. The CDR3 nucleotides are TGTGCCTGGAGCGGACAGCTGTCTGGAAACACCATATATTTT. The V gene is TRBV30, the J gene TRBJ1-3; a possible D gene is TRBD1 (6 bases). The CDR3 is made up of 14 amino acids. Trimming removed 3 bases from V and 1 base from J, with 10 bases in between. CDR1 and CDR2 from the germline V gene are GTSNPN and SVGIG (reference sequence).

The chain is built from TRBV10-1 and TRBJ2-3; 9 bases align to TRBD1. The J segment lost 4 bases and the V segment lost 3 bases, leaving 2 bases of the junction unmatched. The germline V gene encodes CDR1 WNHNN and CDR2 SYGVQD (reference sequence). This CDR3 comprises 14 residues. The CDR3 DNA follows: TGCGCCAGCAGTGACGGGACAGGGCCAGATACGCAGTATTTT. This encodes CASSDGTGPDTQYF.

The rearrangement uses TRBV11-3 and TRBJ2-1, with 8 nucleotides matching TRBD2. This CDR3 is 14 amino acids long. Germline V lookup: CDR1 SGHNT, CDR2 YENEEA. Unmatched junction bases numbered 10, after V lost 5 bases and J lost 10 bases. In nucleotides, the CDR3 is TGTGCCAGCAGCCTACAGACTAGCGATGACGAGCAGTTCTTC. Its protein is CASSLQTSDDEQFF.

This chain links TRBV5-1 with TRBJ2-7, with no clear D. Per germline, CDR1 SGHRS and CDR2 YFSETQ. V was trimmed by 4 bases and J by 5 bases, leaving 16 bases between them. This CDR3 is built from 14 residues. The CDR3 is CASSLAGGLNEQYF. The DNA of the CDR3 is TGCGCCAGCAGCCTGGCTGGCGGTTTAAACGAGCAGTACTTC.

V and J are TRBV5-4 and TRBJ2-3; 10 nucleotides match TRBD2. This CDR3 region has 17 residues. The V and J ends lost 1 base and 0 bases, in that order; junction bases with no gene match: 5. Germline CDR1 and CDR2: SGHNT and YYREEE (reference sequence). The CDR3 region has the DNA TGTGCCAGCAGCTTGACTACTAGCGGGGTGAGCACAGATACGCAGTATTTT. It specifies CASSLTTSGVSTDTQYF.

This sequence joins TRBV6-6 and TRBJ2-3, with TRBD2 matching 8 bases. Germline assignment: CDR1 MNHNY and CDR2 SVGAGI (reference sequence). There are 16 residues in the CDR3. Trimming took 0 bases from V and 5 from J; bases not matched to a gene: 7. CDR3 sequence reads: CASSYSSGGWGDTQYF. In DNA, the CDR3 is TGTGCCAGCAGTTACTCGAGCGGGGGTTGGGGAGATACGCAGTATTTT.